This T cell receptor (beta chain) was observed in a study of beta chain features in type 1 diabetes. Study-level information: Patients were similar to healthy donors in age and gender (as well as in cell yields).

Donors contributed one heparinised blood draw apiece, averaging about 116 mL. The authors reverse transcribed all of the isolated RNA, so sequencing captured expressed TCRB transcripts. The repertoire was sequenced with immunoSEQ multiplex PCR; TCRdb's copy has only in-frame clones and lacks some. The sample lists some 280,000 clones; around 15% were seen once. Findings and limits, study-wide: The study found moderately but significantly shorter TCRB CDR3s in all four CD4+ subsets of Type 1 diabetes patients.

The sample holds a few counts of this clone. What it binds is unknown. This specimen includes other DNA sequences encoding the same CDR3. The CDR3 loop spans 14 amino acids. V lost 1 base, J lost 4 bases, and 10 bases lay in between. Germline V gene data show CDR1 as MDHEN and CDR2 as SYDVKM. Sequencing was done on a sample of naive CD4+ T cells from blood. This TCR was recovered from a man aged 30 to 39 with type 1 diabetes. V gene TRBV28 combines with J gene TRBJ1-1, with no clear D. The CDR3 DNA is TGTGCCAGCAGTTTATATATTGGAGGCACTGAAGCTTTCTTT. This encodes CASSLYIGGTEAFF.